Listed here is a single TCR beta chain. The antigen is unknown. These data originate in a study of cytomegalovirus exposure and HLA in healthy donors. Study conclusions and caveats: The productive fraction for most TCR beta V segments was about 87% or about 30% in an earlier analysis.

The PCR was carried out with 60 Vbeta primers and 13 Jbeta primers. The table came from immunoSEQ multiplex PCR; TCRdb's copy has only in-frame clones and leaves some out. Among around 140,000 clones listed, 88% were seen once. Input material: PBMCs. This TCR derives from a woman aged 40 to 50 in good health and CMV-seronegative.

Here the CDR3 DNA reads TGTGCCAGCAGCCTCGAGACTAGCCGTATTTACAATGAGCAGTTCTTC. Its translation is CASSLETSRIYNEQFF. The V call is TRBV2, the J call TRBJ2-1; 7 bases match TRBD2. Germline CDR1 is SNHLY and CDR2 is FYNNEI. CDR3 length: 16 amino acids. The V gene end was trimmed by 6 bases and the J gene end by 4 bases; junction bases not matched to a gene: 12.